A selection of T cell receptor beta chains follows, all from one sample in a study of T cell changes during pregnancy in multiple sclerosis. Clones were read by immunoSEQ multiplex PCR, and TCRdb kept only the in-frame ones, dropping some. The data show 60,000 to 95,000 clones, with about 90% seen just once and around 0.45% held by the top ten. The source was CD4+ T cells from peripheral blood mononuclear cells, collected before pregnancy. These receptors were obtained from a female donor with multiple sclerosis, enrolled in a pregnancy study. Both conserved end residues are part of each CDR3. The D gene is left open where the match is weak. The listing skips clone size in some rows; elsewhere it reads once, few, many or a size class.

cdr3_aa cdr3_nt clone_size j_call v_call d_call
CASGGVSAGELFF TGTGCCTCTGGGGGGGTATCGGCCGGGGAGCTGTTTTTT . TRBJ2-2 TRBV7-6 TRBD2
CASSLGQGRKTEAFF TGTGCCAGCAGCTTGGGGCAGGGGAGAAAAACTGAAGCTTTCTTT . TRBJ1-1 TRBV5-5 .
CAARLSSTDTQYF TGTGCCGCCCGATTGAGTAGCACAGATACGCAGTATTTT . TRBJ2-3 TRBV10-3 .
CASSFRQGRTEAFF TGTGCCAGCAGCTTTAGACAGGGGAGGACTGAAGCTTTCTTT . TRBJ1-1 TRBV7-8 TRBD1
CASRYVGASGTNEQYF TGTGCCAGCAGATACGTGGGGGCTAGCGGGACCAACGAGCAGTACTTC . TRBJ2-7 TRBV27 TRBD2
CASGFGGTGYNEQFF TGTGCTAGTGGTTTTGGTGGGACAGGCTACAATGAGCAGTTCTTC . TRBJ2-1 TRBV12-5 TRBD1
CASSLGQGDTEAFF TGTGCCAGCAGCCTAGGACAGGGCGACACTGAAGCTTTCTTT once TRBJ1-1 TRBV11-1 TRBD1
CASTGTGVGQPQHF TGTGCCAGTACCGGGACAGGGGTAGGTCAGCCCCAGCATTTT few TRBJ1-5 TRBV28 TRBD1
CSAYQGSEQFF TGCAGTGCTTACCAGGGGAGCGAGCAGTTCTTC . TRBJ2-1 TRBV20-1 .
CASSLGGDTTYEQYF TGTGCCAGCAGCTTGGGAGGGGACACTACCTACGAGCAGTACTTC . TRBJ2-7 TRBV5-6 .
CASSPGQGGGQETQYF TGTGCCAGCAGCCCCGGACAGGGTGGGGGACAAGAGACCCAGTACTTC . TRBJ2-5 TRBV7-2 TRBD1
CASSILANPYEQYF TGTGCCAGTAGTATCCTAGCGAATCCCTACGAGCAGTACTTC . TRBJ2-7 TRBV19 .
CSAYKNTEAFF TGCAGTGCTTACAAGAACACTGAAGCTTTCTTT . TRBJ1-1 TRBV20-1 .
CAWSPGNYGYTF TGTGCCTGGAGTCCAGGGAACTATGGCTACACCTTC . TRBJ1-2 TRBV30 .
CASSYSGGYNEQFF TGTGCCAGCAGCTATTCAGGGGGCTACAATGAGCAGTTCTTC few TRBJ2-1 TRBV7-3 TRBD1
CASKRTSGNTGELFF TGTGCCAGCAAGAGAACTAGCGGGAACACCGGGGAGCTGTTTTTT . TRBJ2-2 TRBV9 TRBD2
CASSVETGFRRYF TGTGCCAGCAGCGTAGAAACAGGGTTTCGGCGGTACTTC . TRBJ2-7 TRBV9 .
CASSLDSSYNEQFF TGTGCCAGCAGCTTAGACAGCTCCTACAATGAGCAGTTCTTC few TRBJ2-1 TRBV5-4 .
CASSLWTGGNANTEAFF TGTGCCAGCAGCTTATGGACAGGGGGCAATGCGAACACTGAAGCTTTCTTT . TRBJ1-1 TRBV11-2 TRBD1
CASSPTPGTSGKNTGELFF TGTGCCAGCAGCCCCACTCCCGGGACTAGCGGAAAGAACACCGGGGAGCTGTTTTTT . TRBJ2-2 TRBV9 TRBD2
CAISKGLAGGETQYF TGTGCCATCAGTAAGGGACTAGCCGGGGGAGAGACCCAGTACTTC . TRBJ2-5 TRBV10-3 TRBD2
CASSLRGLAFF TGTGCCAGCAGTTTGAGGGGACTAGCGTTCTTC . TRBJ2-1 TRBV28 TRBD2
CASSPSSGYYNEQFF TGTGCCAGCAGCCCCTCGAGCGGTTACTACAATGAGCAGTTCTTC . TRBJ2-1 TRBV7-8 .
CASSRLTDTQYF TGTGCCAGCAGCCGACTTACAGATACGCAGTATTTT . TRBJ2-3 TRBV27 .
CASSLDGRGVETQYF TGCGCCAGCAGCTTGGACGGGAGGGGAGTGGAGACCCAGTACTTC . TRBJ2-5 TRBV5-1 TRBD2
CASSLTGPADEKLFF TGCGCCAGCAGCTTAACAGGTCCGGCGGATGAAAAACTGTTTTTT . TRBJ1-4 TRBV5-1 .
CASSVYPELVVNEQFF TGTGCCAGCAGCGTATATCCCGAATTAGTGGTAAATGAGCAGTTCTTC once TRBJ2-1 TRBV9 .
CSVERTSGAYQFF TGCAGCGTTGAGAGAACTAGCGGGGCCTACCAGTTCTTC . TRBJ2-1 TRBV29-1 TRBD2
CASSLAGTGGEKLFF TGTGCCAGCAGCTTGGCCGGGACAGGAGGTGAAAAACTGTTTTTT . TRBJ1-4 TRBV5-6 TRBD1
CVSSDGLAGAVYF TGTGTCAGCAGTGACGGGCTAGCGGGAGCGGTGTACTTC . TRBJ2-5 TRBV2 TRBD2
CASSIRTSGITSYEQYF TGTGCCAGCAGCATCAGGACTAGCGGGATTACTTCCTACGAGCAGTACTTC few TRBJ2-7 TRBV7-8 TRBD2
CASSLVLLTSGPTPDTQYF TGTGCCAGCAGCTTAGTGTTGTTGACTAGCGGCCCTACCCCAGATACGCAGTATTTT . TRBJ2-3 TRBV7-9 TRBD2
CASSQAGTVLSSYNSPLHF TGTGCCAGCAGCCAGGCCGGGACAGTGTTAAGCTCCTATAATTCACCCCTCCACTTT . TRBJ1-6 TRBV4-2 TRBD1
CASSLREAVRDTQYF TGCGCCAGCAGCTTGAGGGAAGCGGTAAGGGATACGCAGTATTTT . TRBJ2-3 TRBV5-1 .
CASSLRSHRGTYGELFF TGTGCCAGCAGCTTAAGAAGCCACCGGGGAACATACGGGGAGCTGTTTTTT . TRBJ2-2 TRBV7-9 .
CASSLAQGAGETQYF TGTGCCAGCAGCTTGGCTCAGGGGGCGGGCGAGACCCAGTACTTC . TRBJ2-5 TRBV5-4 TRBD1
CASSLDRGAAFF TGCGCCAGCAGCTTGGACAGGGGAGCAGCTTTCTTT . TRBJ1-1 TRBV5-1 TRBD1
CASSSGQALRTDTQYF TGCGCCAGCAGCTCGGGACAGGCCCTCCGCACAGATACGCAGTATTTT once TRBJ2-3 TRBV5-1 TRBD1
CASSLQDSYEQYF TGTGCCAGTAGTCTCCAAGACAGCTACGAGCAGTACTTC . TRBJ2-7 TRBV19 .
CATSTDGGAADTQYF TGTGCCACCAGCACCGACGGGGGGGCAGCAGATACGCAGTATTTT . TRBJ2-3 TRBV15 TRBD2
CASKRGQPQETQYF TGTGCCAGCAAAAGGGGACAACCCCAAGAGACCCAGTACTTC . TRBJ2-5 TRBV27 .
CASALREVSYEQYF TGTGCCAGCGCCCTTCGGGAGGTAAGCTACGAGCAGTACTTC . TRBJ2-7 TRBV6-1 TRBD2
CASSLAKGHYGYTF TGTGCCAGCAGCTTGGCCAAGGGGCATTATGGCTACACCTTC . TRBJ1-2 TRBV5-6 .
CASSARGTGSGNQPQHF TGTGCCAGCTCAGCAAGAGGGACAGGGAGTGGCAATCAGCCCCAGCATTTT . TRBJ1-5 TRBV18 TRBD1
CASSQDFALRETQYF TGTGCCAGCAGCCAAGATTTTGCGCTCAGGGAGACCCAGTACTTC once TRBJ2-5 TRBV4-2 .
CAISERGGTGNQPQHF TGTGCCATCAGTGAGAGAGGGGGTACGGGCAATCAGCCCCAGCATTTT . TRBJ1-5 TRBV10-3 .
CAISGGTGGYEQYF TGTGCCATCAGTGGAGGGACAGGGGGGTACGAGCAGTACTTC . TRBJ2-7 TRBV10-3 TRBD1